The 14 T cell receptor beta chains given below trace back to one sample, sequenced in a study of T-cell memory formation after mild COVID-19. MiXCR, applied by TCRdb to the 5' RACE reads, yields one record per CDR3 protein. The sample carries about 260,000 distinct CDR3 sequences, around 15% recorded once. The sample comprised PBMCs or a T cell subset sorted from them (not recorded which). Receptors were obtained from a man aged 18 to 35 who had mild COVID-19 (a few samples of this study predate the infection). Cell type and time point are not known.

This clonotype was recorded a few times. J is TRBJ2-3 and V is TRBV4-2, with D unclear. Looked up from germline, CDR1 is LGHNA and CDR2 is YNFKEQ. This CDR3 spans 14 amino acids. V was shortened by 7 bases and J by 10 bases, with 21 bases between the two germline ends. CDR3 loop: CASTLGSSQIAQYF. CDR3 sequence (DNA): TGTGCCAGCACCCTAGGTAGTTCACAGATAGCGCAGTATTTT.

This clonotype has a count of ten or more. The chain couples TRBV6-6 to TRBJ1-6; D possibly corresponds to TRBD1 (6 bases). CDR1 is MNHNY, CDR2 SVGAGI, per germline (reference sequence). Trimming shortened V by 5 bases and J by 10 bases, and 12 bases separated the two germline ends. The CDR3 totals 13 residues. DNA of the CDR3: TGTGCCAGCAGTACGACAGGTATCTCACCCCTCCACTTT. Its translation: CASSTTGISPLHF.

The CDR3 DNA reads TGTGCCAGCAGTCCACGGGGCCGGACAGGGAGTCATGAGCAGTTCTTC. It codes for CASSPRGRTGSHEQFF. The chain recombines TRBV6-5 with TRBJ2-1; 8 bases map to TRBD1. J lost 8 bases, V lost 5 bases, and 14 bases had no gene match. Germline CDR1 reads MNHEY; CDR2 reads SVGAGI. The length of the CDR3 is 16 residues.

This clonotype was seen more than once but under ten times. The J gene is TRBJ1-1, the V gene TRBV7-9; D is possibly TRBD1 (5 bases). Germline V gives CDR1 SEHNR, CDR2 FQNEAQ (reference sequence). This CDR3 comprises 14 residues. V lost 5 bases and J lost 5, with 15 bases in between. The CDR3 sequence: CASSGIGPGTEAFF. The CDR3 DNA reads TGTGCCAGCAGCGGGATTGGGCCAGGGACTGAAGCTTTCTTT.

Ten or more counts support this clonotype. CDR3 protein: CASSQRRGRNYNEQFF. For the CDR3, the DNA is TGTGCCAGCAGCCAAAGGCGGGGCCGTAATTACAATGAGCAGTTCTTC. The chain combines TRBV4-2 with TRBJ2-1; possible D gene TRBD2, 6 bases. The V end was cut by 2 bases, the J end by 4 bases, with 15 bases between. This CDR3 is built from 16 residues. Germline V CDR1 and CDR2: LGHNA, YNFKEQ.

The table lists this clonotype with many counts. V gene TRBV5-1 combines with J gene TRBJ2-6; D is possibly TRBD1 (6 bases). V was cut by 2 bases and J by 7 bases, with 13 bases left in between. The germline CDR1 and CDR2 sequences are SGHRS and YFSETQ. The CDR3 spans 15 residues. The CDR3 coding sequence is TGCGCCAGCAGCTTAACCACAGGGAGCGCCAACGTCCTGACTTTC. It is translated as CASSLTTGSANVLTF.

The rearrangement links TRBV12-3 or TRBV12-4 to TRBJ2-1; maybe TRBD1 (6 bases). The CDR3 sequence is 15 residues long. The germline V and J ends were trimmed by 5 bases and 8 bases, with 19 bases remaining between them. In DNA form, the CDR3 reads TGTGCCAGCAGTGTGATACCGGGACACTCCTATGAGCAGTTCTTC. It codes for CASSVIPGHSYEQFF.

CDR3 residues: CATSRGIAGGKYTDTQYF. CDR3 nucleotide sequence: TGTGCCACCAGCAGAGGAATAGCGGGGGGGAAATACACAGATACGCAGTATTTT. This chain uses TRBV15 with TRBJ2-3; 11 positions match TRBD2. This CDR3 has 18 amino acids. Germline V gene lookup returns CDR1 LNHNV and CDR2 YYDKDF (reference sequence). Losses at the gene ends were 1 base for V and 2 bases for J; bases not matched to a gene: 8. Complete variable domain (other parts from reference TRBV15 and TRBJ2-3): DAMVIQNPRYQVTQFGKPVTLSCSQTLNHNVMYWYQQKSSQAPKLLFHYYDKDFNNEADTPDNFQSRRPNTSFCFLDIRSPGLGDTAMYLCATSRGIAGGKYTDTQYFGPGTRLTVL.

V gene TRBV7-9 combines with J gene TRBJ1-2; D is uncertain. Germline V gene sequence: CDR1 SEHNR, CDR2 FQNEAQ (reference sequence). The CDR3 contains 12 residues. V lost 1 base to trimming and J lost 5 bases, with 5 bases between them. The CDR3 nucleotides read TGTGCCAGCAGCTTAGGGGAGTATGGCTACACCTTC. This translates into CASSLGEYGYTF.

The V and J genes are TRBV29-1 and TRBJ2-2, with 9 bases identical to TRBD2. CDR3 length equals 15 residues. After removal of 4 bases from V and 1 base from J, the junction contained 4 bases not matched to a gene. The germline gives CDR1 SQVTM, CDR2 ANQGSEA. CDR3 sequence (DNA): TGCAGCGTTGTATTAGCGGGGGTGAACACCGGGGAGCTGTTTTTT. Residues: CSVVLAGVNTGELFF.

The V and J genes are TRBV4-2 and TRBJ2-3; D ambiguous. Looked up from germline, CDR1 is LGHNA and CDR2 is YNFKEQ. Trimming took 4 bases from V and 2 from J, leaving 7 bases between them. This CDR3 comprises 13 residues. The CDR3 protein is CASSRLATDTQYF. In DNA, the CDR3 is TGTGCCAGCAGCCGCCTGGCCACAGATACGCAGTATTTT.

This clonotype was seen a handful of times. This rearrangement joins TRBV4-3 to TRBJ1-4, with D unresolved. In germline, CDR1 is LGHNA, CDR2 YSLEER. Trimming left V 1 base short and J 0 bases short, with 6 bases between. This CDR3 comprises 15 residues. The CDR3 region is CASSQVDTTNEKLFF. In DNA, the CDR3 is TGCGCCAGCAGCCAAGTGGATACAACTAATGAAAAACTGTTTTTT.

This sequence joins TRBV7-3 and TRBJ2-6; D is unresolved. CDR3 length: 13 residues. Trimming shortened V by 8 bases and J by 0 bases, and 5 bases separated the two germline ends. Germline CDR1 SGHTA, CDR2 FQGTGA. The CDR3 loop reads CASRASGANVLTF. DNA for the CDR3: TGTGCCAGCCGAGCCTCTGGGGCCAACGTCCTGACTTTC.

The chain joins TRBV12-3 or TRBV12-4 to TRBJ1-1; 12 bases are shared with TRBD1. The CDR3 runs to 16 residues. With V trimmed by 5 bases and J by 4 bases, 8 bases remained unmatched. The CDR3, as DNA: TGTGCCAGCAGTCCGGGGACAGGGGGCGTCTCCACTGAAGCTTTCTTT. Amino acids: CASSPGTGGVSTEAFF.